Below, 21 T cell receptor beta chains from the same sample are listed, as sequenced in a study of blood T cell repertoires in COVID-19. The method was immunoSEQ multiplex PCR; TCRdb's version includes in-frame clones alone and lacks a portion of them. The repertoire holds about 100,000 clones, with less than 85% as singletons. Sequencing was performed on peripheral blood. The receptors originated from a woman aged 40-49 years with acute or convalescent COVID-19.

This chain joins TRBV6-6 and TRBJ1-4, with 8 positions matching TRBD1. This CDR3 is 15 amino acids long. V was clipped by 7 bases and J by 2 bases; unmatched bases: 6. Per germline, CDR1 MNHNY and CDR2 SVGAGI (reference sequence). The CDR3 loop reads CASNLNRGTNEKLFF. The CDR3 DNA reads as TGTGCCAGCAACCTAAACAGGGGGACTAATGAAAAACTGTTTTTT.

The chain joins TRBV4-1 to TRBJ2-7; 7 positions match TRBD1. The ends lost 0 bases at V and 2 bases at J; junction bases unmatched: 16. Germline V gene lookup returns CDR1 MGHRA and CDR2 YSYEKL. CDR3 length: 19 amino acids. The CDR3 loop is CASSQDPWEQGKWTYEQYF. The CDR3 coding sequence is TGCGCCAGCAGCCAAGATCCTTGGGAACAGGGGAAATGGACCTACGAGCAGTACTTC.

V usage is TRBV10-3 and J usage is TRBJ1-2; D unresolved. The ends were cut back, 3 bases at V and 3 bases at J, with 14 bases in the middle. Germline V lookup: CDR1 ENHRY, CDR2 SYGVKD. This CDR3 has 15 amino acids. The DNA of the CDR3 is TGTGCCATCAGTGATGTTTGGAGGTCGGACTATGGCTACACCTTC. Amino acids: CAISDVWRSDYGYTF.

J is TRBJ1-3 and V is TRBV7-2; D call uncertain. Trimming cost V 3 bases and J 1 base, with 13 bases left between them. CDR1 is SGHTA, CDR2 FQGNSA, per germline. The CDR3 sequence is 16 residues long. The CDR3: CASSFREKMSGNTIYF. Here the CDR3 DNA reads TGTGCCAGCAGCTTCCGGGAAAAAATGTCTGGAAACACCATATATTTT. The full variable domain, with the rest looked up from reference TRBV7-2 and TRBJ1-3, is GAGVSQSPSNKVTEKGKDVELRCDPISGHTALYWYRQSLGQGLEFLIYFQGNSAPDKSGLPSDRFSAERTGGSVSTLTIQRTQQEDSAVYLCASSFREKMSGNTIYFGEGSWLTVV.

The chain recombines TRBV4-2 with TRBJ2-7; D might be TRBD2 (6 bases). Germline V gives CDR1 LGHNA, CDR2 YNFKEQ. V lost 1 base and J lost 2, with 18 bases in between. The CDR3 runs 17 residues. The CDR3 bases are TGTGCCAGCAGCCAAGTCCTCTCGACTAGACAGACCTACGAGCAGTACTTC. Residues: CASSQVLSTRQTYEQYF.

The chain joins TRBV6-5 to TRBJ1-2, with D uncertain. CDR1 and CDR2 (germline): MNHEY, SVGAGI. This CDR3 is 14 amino acids long. The V end was cut by 5 bases, the J end by 6 bases, with 16 bases between. DNA of the CDR3: TGTGCCAGCAGTCATACACCGGCAGGTGATGGCTACACCTTC. It specifies CASSHTPAGDGYTF.

The chain employs TRBV5-1 and TRBJ2-3; 8 nucleotides agree with TRBD1. The CDR3 contains 14 residues. Germline CDR1 SGHRS, CDR2 YFSETQ. Trimming removed 5 bases from V and 2 bases from J; junction bases left unmatched: 4. In nucleotides, the CDR3 is TGCGCCAGCAGTCAGGGGGCAGTCACAGATACGCAGTATTTT. Translation gives CASSQGAVTDTQYF.

This clone was detected only once. This chain joins TRBV6-6 and TRBJ2-3, with TRBD2 matching 9 bases. Germline V gene lookup returns CDR1 MNHNY and CDR2 SVGAGI (reference sequence). V lost 5 bases to trimming and J lost 3 bases; unmatched junction nucleotides: 12. The CDR3 totals 17 residues. CDR3 residues: CASSPGSASGATDTQYF. The CDR3 bases are TGTGCCAGCAGTCCCGGGTCGGCTAGCGGGGCGACAGATACGCAGTATTTT.

This clone was picked up a small number of times. This sequence joins TRBV5-6 and TRBJ1-5; TRBD1 matches at 9 bases. Germline lookup yields CDR1 SGHDT and CDR2 YYEEEE. V was pared by 2 bases and J by 0 bases, with 9 bases of the junction left unmatched. The CDR3 has 18 residues. The CDR3 bases are TGTGCCAGCAGCTTTCGACAGGGGGACGGATATAGCAATCAGCCCCAGCATTTT. Its translation is CASSFRQGDGYSNQPQHF.

CDR3 sequence (DNA): TGTGCCTGGAGTGTATCGGGGAGCAATCAGCCCCAGCATTTT. It yields the protein CAWSVSGSNQPQHF. This rearrangement joins TRBV30 to TRBJ1-5; D not resolved. Germline lookup yields CDR1 GTSNPN and CDR2 SVGIG (reference sequence). CDR3 length equals 14 residues. V lost 0 bases and J lost 1, with 7 bases in between.

The rearrangement uses TRBV2 and TRBJ2-1; D may be TRBD1 (5 bases). Germline-derived CDR1 and CDR2 are SNHLY and FYNNEI. This CDR3 is built from 15 residues. Trimming shortened V by 2 bases and J by 8 bases, and 16 bases separated the two germline ends. CDR3 residues: CASSESPLQGDEQFF. The CDR3, as DNA: TGTGCCAGCAGTGAATCCCCCTTACAAGGGGATGAGCAGTTCTTC.

The sample holds a few counts of this clone. The rearrangement joins TRBV30 to TRBJ1-5; D gene uncertain. The CDR3 sequence is 14 residues long. Trimming shortened V by 0 bases and J by 2 bases, and 8 bases separated the two germline ends. Germline loops: CDR1 GTSNPN, CDR2 SVGIG (reference sequence). In nucleotides, the CDR3 is TGTGCCTGGAGTGTGGGCAGCCGCAATCAGCCCCAGCATTTT. Protein sequence: CAWSVGSRNQPQHF.

J is TRBJ2-3 and V is TRBV7-2, with 10 bases fitting TRBD2. CDR3 length equals 16 residues. Trimming removed 5 bases from V and 6 bases from J; junction bases left unmatched: 11. From germline, CDR1 is SGHTA and CDR2 FQGNSA. The CDR3 DNA is TGTGCCAGCAGCCAAATTCCAGCGGGGGGGCCTGATACGCAGTATTTT. Translated: CASSQIPAGGPDTQYF.

The CDR3 protein is CASSAGQGGLYEQYF. In nucleotides, the CDR3 is TGTGCCAGCAGCGCGGGACAGGGGGGGCTCTACGAGCAGTACTTC. The chain has TRBV9 and TRBJ2-7; 11 nucleotides line up with TRBD1. The CDR3 covers 15 residues. Unmatched junction bases numbered 5, after V lost 3 bases and J lost 3 bases. In germline, CDR1 is SGDLS, CDR2 YYNGEE. The complete variable domain, with remaining parts taken from reference TRBV9 and TRBJ2-7, reads DSGVTQTPKHLITATGQRVTLRCSPRSGDLSVYWYQQSLDQGLQFLIQYYNGEERAKGNILERFSAQQFPDLHSELNLSSLELGDSALYFCASSAGQGGLYEQYFGPGTRLTVT.

The chain combines TRBV21-1 with TRBJ1-1. TRBV21-1 is reported as a pseudogene. CDR3 size: 16 residues. DNA of the CDR3: TGTGCCAGCAGCAAGGTGGGCGGTGCGGGGGACACTGAAGCTTTCTTT. Its protein is CASSKVGGAGDTEAFF.

This chain uses TRBV18 with TRBJ2-5; 8 positions match TRBD1. J was trimmed by 3 bases and V by 6 bases; bases with no gene match: 9. This CDR3 is 15 amino acids long. Germline assignment: CDR1 KGHSH and CDR2 LQKENI. CDR3: CASSLTGQGKETQYF. Here the CDR3 DNA reads TGTGCCAGCTCGCTGACAGGACAGGGCAAAGAGACCCAGTACTTC.

Details on this clone: The same CDR3 can be traced to other DNA sequences in this sample. The J gene is TRBJ1-6, the V gene TRBV30; TRBD1 matches at 9 bases. V gave up 5 bases and J gave up 10 bases; unmatched junction bases: 12. Germline loops: CDR1 GTSNPN, CDR2 SVGIG (reference sequence). There are 15 residues in the CDR3. CDR3 DNA sequence: TGTGCCTGGGAGGGCCCGGGACAGGGTGGCTCACCCCTCCACTTT. Protein: CAWEGPGQGGSPLHF.

In nucleotides, the CDR3 is TGTGCCAGCAGAGTACAGGCTGGGGCCAACGTCCTGACTTTC. Translating it yields CASRVQAGANVLTF. V usage is TRBV6-5 and J usage is TRBJ2-6; TRBD1 might be the D (5 bases). The CDR3 length is 14 residues. Looked up from germline, CDR1 is MNHEY and CDR2 is SVGAGI. Trimming pared 6 bases from V and 2 bases from J, leaving 8 bases between.

V is TRBV5-1 and J is TRBJ2-1; TRBD2 aligns across 14 bases. From germline, CDR1 is SGHRS and CDR2 YFSETQ. This CDR3 has 15 amino acids. J gave up 10 bases and V 6 bases, and 9 bases lay outside the gene matches. CDR3 nucleotides: TGCGCCAGCAAAGGACTAGCGGGGGGTGCCAACGAGCAGTTCTTC. The encoded protein is CASKGLAGGANEQFF. Together with reference TRBV5-1 and TRBJ2-1, the CDR3 gives the full variable domain: KAGVTQTPRYLIKTRGQQVTLSCSPISGHRSVSWYQQTPGQGLQFLFEYFSETQRNKGNFPGRFSGRQFSNSRSEMNVSTLELGDSALYLCASKGLAGGANEQFFGPGTRLTVL.

The chain couples TRBV5-5 to TRBJ2-7; perhaps TRBD1 as D (5 bases). CDR1 SGHKS and CDR2 YYEKEE come from the germline V gene (reference sequence). V gave up 2 bases and J gave up 1 base, with 16 bases separating them. The CDR3 runs to 16 residues. CDR3 in amino acids: CASSFSPADSSYEQYF. The DNA of the CDR3 is TGTGCCAGCAGCTTTTCTCCTGCAGACAGTTCCTACGAGCAGTACTTC.

The chain uses TRBV5-1 and TRBJ1-1; 8 bases agree with TRBD1. Germline V lookup: CDR1 SGHRS, CDR2 YFSETQ. The CDR3 has 15 residues. After removal of 1 base from V and 8 bases from J, the junction contained 10 bases not matched to a gene. CDR3 in amino acids: CASSLPSLTGDEAFF. Here the CDR3 DNA reads TGCGCCAGCAGCTTGCCTTCCTTGACAGGGGACGAAGCTTTCTTT.